The 7 T cell receptor beta chains below come from one sample, sequenced in a study of T-cell memory formation after mild COVID-19. TCRdb called the 5' RACE reads again in MiXCR, with one record for every CDR3 protein. The sample carries hundreds of thousands of distinct CDR3 sequences, less than 20% recorded once. The sequencing sample was made of PBMCs or a T cell subset sorted from them (not recorded which). The receptors come from a man in his late teens or twenties who had mild COVID-19 (a few samples of this study predate the infection). Cell type and time point are not known.

V gene TRBV5-1 combines with J gene TRBJ2-1; tentative D call: TRBD1 (5 bases). The CDR3 is 13 amino acids. The V gene's germline CDR1 is SGHRS and CDR2 YFSETQ. V was clipped by 0 bases and J by 10 bases, with 11 bases between them. In nucleotides, the CDR3 is TGCGCCAGCAGCTTGGAGTTCCAGGGAGAGCAGTTCTTC. It is translated as CASSLEFQGEQFF.

Many counts were recorded for this clonotype. The rearrangement uses TRBV12-3 or TRBV12-4 and TRBJ2-1; weak D call: TRBD2 (5 bases). V was pared by 4 bases and J by 8 bases, with 12 bases between. The CDR3 consists of 13 residues. CDR3 sequence: CASSSSRRDEQFF. The CDR3 DNA sequence: TGTGCCAGCAGTTCGTCCCGGCGGGATGAGCAGTTCTTC.

The J gene is TRBJ1-2, the V gene TRBV20-1; 7 bases align to TRBD1. Germline V gene sequence: CDR1 DFQATT, CDR2 SNEGSKA (reference sequence). V was pared by 6 bases and J by 4 bases, with 11 bases of the junction left unmatched. This CDR3 is 14 amino acids long. The CDR3 DNA is TGCAGTGCCCTGCCGACAGGGCGAAGCTATGGCTACACCTTC. The encoded protein is CSALPTGRSYGYTF.

This clonotype was seen only a few times. V and J are TRBV7-9 and TRBJ2-2; no clear D. Trimming cost V 1 base and J 6 bases, with 6 bases left between them. There are 13 residues in the CDR3. CDR1 and CDR2 from the germline V gene are SEHNR and FQNEAQ (reference sequence). The CDR3, as DNA: TGTGCCAGCAGCTTAGTCACTGCCGGGGAGCTGTTTTTT. As protein: CASSLVTAGELFF.

This clonotype was observed a few times. The chain recombines TRBV7-2 with TRBJ2-3, with 7 bases that match TRBD2. V lost 6 bases, J lost 0 bases, and 9 bases stayed unmatched. Germline CDR1 SGHTA, CDR2 FQGNSA. There are 16 residues in the CDR3. In DNA, the CDR3 is TGTGCCAGCAGTCGAACTCTAGCGGCGAGCACAGATACGCAGTATTTT. Translating gives CASSRTLAASTDTQYF.

The chain joins TRBV6-5 to TRBJ1-6, with a possible D match to TRBD1 (6 bases). From germline, CDR1 is MNHEY and CDR2 SVGAGI. V was clipped by 6 bases and J by 8 bases, with 23 bases between them. CDR3 length: 17 residues. CDR3 amino acids: CASSISRGQRGYSPLHF. For the CDR3, the DNA is TGTGCCAGCAGCATATCTCGCGGACAGAGAGGCTATTCACCCCTCCACTTT.

The rearrangement links TRBV19 to TRBJ1-1; D uncertain. Trimming shortened V by 5 bases and J by 12 bases, and 22 bases separated the two germline ends. Germline-derived CDR1 and CDR2 are LNHDA and SQIVND (reference sequence). The CDR3 sequence is 14 residues long. DNA for the CDR3: TGTGCCAGTAGTTTCTCCCCTACTCCTCTAAGAACTTTCTTT. This codes for CASSFSPTPLRTFF. Together with reference TRBV19 and TRBJ1-1, the CDR3 gives the full variable domain: DGGITQSPKYLFRKEGQNVTLSCEQNLNHDAMYWYRQDPGQGLRLIYYSQIVNDFQKGDIAEGYSVSREKKESFPLTVTSAQKNPTAFYLCASSFSPTPLRTFFGQGTRLTVV.